The sequence of this TCR beta chain was determined in a study of T cells in narcolepsy. Findings and caveats of the study: Blood of same and different patients, but not healthy controls, reportedly held recurring autoreactive clonotypes. Autoreactive HCRT-specific and TRIB2-specific clonotypes were marked in same-patient CSF-versus-blood CD4+ comparisons.

A note on this clone: The antigen is undetermined.

Sequencing was performed with immunoSEQ multiplex PCR; in TCRdb, only in-frame clones are kept and a portion is missing. The repertoire has 25,000 to 30,000 clones, 87% of them found once; the top ten carry approximately 0.89%. Germline values: CDR1 MNHEY, CDR2 SVGAGI. The V end lost 0 bases, the J end lost 5 bases, and 16 bases lay between the germline ends. The CDR3 covers 16 residues. This TCR was sampled from a human donor in good health. The sequenced sample was memory (CD45RA-) CD4+ T cells from blood. The chain carries TRBV6-5 and TRBJ1-1; no reliable D call. The chain's CDR3 is CASSYSNGLSWTEAFF. CDR3 DNA sequence: TGTGCCAGCAGTTACTCGAATGGCCTTTCATGGACTGAAGCTTTCTTT.